Shown below are 18 T cell receptor beta chains from a single sample sequenced in a study of shared clonotypes between healthy human individuals. In the naive CD8 group, cells lacked CD45RO and were positively selected for CCR7, so terminally differentiated effector memory CD45RA+ cells were left out. The table came from immunoSEQ multiplex PCR; TCRdb's copy has only in-frame clones and leaves some out. The sample has about 2 million clones; about 95% are singletons. Sequencing was done on a sample of naive CD8+ T cells sorted from blood. These receptors were collected from a man between 18 and 35 years old in good health.

V is TRBV29-1 and J is TRBJ2-5; 9 bases are shared with TRBD2. Germline values: CDR1 SQVTM, CDR2 ANQGSEA. This CDR3 has 16 amino acids. V gave up 1 base and J gave up 3 bases; unmatched junction bases: 9. This CDR3 reads CSVEGVAGAREETQYF. The CDR3 DNA is TGCAGCGTTGAAGGAGTAGCGGGGGCAAGAGAAGAGACCCAGTACTTC. The full variable domain, rest sourced from reference TRBV29-1 and TRBJ2-5, is SAVISQKPSRDICQRGTSLTIQCQVDSQVTMMFWYRQQPGQSLTLIATANQGSEATYESGFVIDKFPISRPNLTFSTLTVSNMSPEDSSIYLCSVEGVAGAREETQYFGPGTRLLVL.

This chain joins TRBV6-1 and TRBJ2-7; D might be TRBD1 or TRBD2, each matching 5 bases. V was clipped by 1 base and J by 5 bases, with 15 bases between them. The CDR3 has 15 residues. Looked up from germline, CDR1 is MNHNS and CDR2 is SASEGT. For the CDR3, the DNA is TGTGCCAGCAGTGAAGGATGGCAGGGAGCCGACGAGCAGTACTTC. Protein sequence: CASSEGWQGADEQYF.

The V call is TRBV6-5, the J call TRBJ1-1; D is ambiguous. CDR3 length: 16 amino acids. Germline assignment: CDR1 MNHEY and CDR2 SVGAGI. Trimming removed 0 bases at V and 0 bases at J, with 11 bases between. The CDR3 sequence is CASSYSTDGMNTEAFF. Written as DNA, the CDR3 is TGTGCCAGCAGTTACTCGACCGACGGGATGAACACTGAAGCTTTCTTT.

With respect to this clone: The same CDR3 is also encoded by other DNA sequences in this sample. The genes are TRBV5-1 and TRBJ1-1; 8 bases fit TRBD1. The CDR3 extends over 14 amino acids. After removal of 4 bases from V and 5 bases from J, the junction contained 7 bases not matched to a gene. Germline V gene lookup returns CDR1 SGHRS and CDR2 YFSETQ. CDR3 nucleotides: TGCGCCAGCAGCCTAGGACAGGGTACGACTGAAGCTTTCTTT. Translating gives CASSLGQGTTEAFF.

This chain links TRBV7-8 with TRBJ2-1, with D maybe TRBD2 (7 bases). The CDR3 has 18 amino acids. The V end was cut by 0 bases, the J end by 3 bases, with 18 bases between. Per the germline V gene, CDR1 is SGHVS and CDR2 is FQNEAQ. In DNA form, the CDR3 reads TGTGCCAGCAGCTTAGCGCCTCCCAGAGGGGGGGACTACAATGAGCAGTTCTTC. This codes for CASSLAPPRGGDYNEQFF.

The CDR3 protein is CASRGLAEEQFF. The DNA of the CDR3 is TGTGCCAGCAGAGGGCTAGCGGAGGAGCAGTTCTTC. The chain joins TRBV6-5 to TRBJ2-1; 7 bases fit TRBD2. This CDR3 spans 12 amino acids. The J segment lost 10 bases and the V segment lost 6 bases, leaving 6 bases of the junction unmatched. Germline V CDR1 and CDR2: MNHEY, SVGAGI.

The chain uses TRBV4-1 and TRBJ2-5, with TRBD1 identical over 8 bases. The V segment lost 1 base and the J segment 4 bases; nucleotides outside the gene matches: 2. Germline assignment: CDR1 MGHRA and CDR2 YSYEKL. The CDR3 covers 14 residues. CDR3 sequence (DNA): TGCGCCAGCAGCCAAGTTGACAGGGGAGAGACCCAGTACTTC. This encodes CASSQVDRGETQYF.

V gene TRBV6-1 combines with J gene TRBJ2-7, with D possibly TRBD1 on 6 matching bases. This CDR3 is 17 amino acids long. V shed 1 base and J shed 3 bases, with 19 bases lying between them. Germline V gives CDR1 MNHNS, CDR2 SASEGT. The CDR3 nucleotides read TGTGCCAGCAGTGAAGGGGGCCCGCAGGGGTCGGGCTACGAGCAGTACTTC. Translation: CASSEGGPQGSGYEQYF.

The genes are TRBV5-6 and TRBJ1-2; TRBD1 matches at 7 bases. With 3 bases clipped from V and 4 bases from J, the junction kept 18 bases outside the gene matches. Germline V gene lookup returns CDR1 SGHDT and CDR2 YYEEEE. This CDR3 is built from 18 residues. The CDR3 DNA follows: TGTGCCAGCAGCTCAAGCTCCGGGACAGCATCCGATCCCTATGGCTACACCTTC. Its translation: CASSSSSGTASDPYGYTF.

The chain uses TRBV10-3 and TRBJ1-2; D is ambiguous. Germline CDR1 is ENHRY and CDR2 is SYGVKD. Trimming shortened V by 7 bases and J by 10 bases, and 16 bases separated the two germline ends. The CDR3 totals 12 residues. CDR3 region: CAITEQLGNYTF. CDR3 sequence (DNA): TGTGCCATCACCGAACAATTAGGGAACTACACCTTC.

This chain joins TRBV11-2 and TRBJ2-7; D perhaps matches TRBD1 (5 bases). Trimming shortened V by 5 bases and J by 2 bases, and 7 bases separated the two germline ends. CDR3 size: 12 residues. CDR1 and CDR2 from the germline V gene are SGHAT and FQNNGV. This CDR3 reads CASSRGTYEQYF. The CDR3 bases are TGTGCCAGCAGCAGGGGTACCTACGAGCAGTACTTC.

This clone turned up a few times. The rearrangement joins TRBV4-1 to TRBJ2-7, with D possibly TRBD2 on 5 matching bases. This CDR3 comprises 15 residues. Germline values: CDR1 MGHRA, CDR2 YSYEKL. Trimming removed 3 bases at V and 0 bases at J, with 12 bases between. CDR3 residues: CASSHRDTSSYEQYF. The DNA for the CDR3 is TGCGCCAGCAGCCATCGTGACACTAGCTCCTACGAGCAGTACTTC.

The chain employs TRBV2 and TRBJ2-2; D is ambiguous. Deletions cut 7 bases from V and 1 base from J, with 10 bases between. The CDR3 sequence is 14 residues long. Germline CDR1 SNHLY, CDR2 FYNNEI. CDR3 DNA: TGTGCCAGCACTATTTACTGGAACACCGGGGAGCTGTTTTTT. Translating it yields CASTIYWNTGELFF.

As regards this clone: The junction does not match germline at one end; this may be a read error. The V call is TRBV28, the J call TRBJ2-3, with 12 bases aligning to TRBD2. This CDR3 contains 14 residues. Germline V gene sequence: CDR1 MDHEN, CDR2 SYDVKM. The CDR3 protein is CASTETSGGPYIDF. CDR3 sequence (DNA): TGTGCCAGCACGGAGACTAGCGGGGGCCCCTATATAGATTTT.

This clone is a singleton in its sample. Other DNA sequences in the same sample also yield this CDR3. The genes are TRBV6-6 and TRBJ2-5, with 7 bases fitting TRBD2. The CDR3 is 14 amino acids. CDR1 is MNHNY and CDR2 is SVGAGI in the germline V gene (reference sequence). Trimming cost V 0 bases and J 4 bases; bases outside gene matches: 2. CDR3 in DNA: TGTGCCAGCAGTTACTCTGGGGGGGGAGAGACCCAGTACTTC. As protein: CASSYSGGGETQYF.

The rearrangement links TRBV7-9 to TRBJ2-6, with D perhaps matching TRBD1 or TRBD2 (5 bases each). This CDR3 is built from 16 residues. Germline V gene sequence: CDR1 SEHNR, CDR2 FQNEAQ (reference sequence). Trimming took off 0 bases at V and 1 base at J, with 7 bases between the two ends. The CDR3 region is CASSLAWGSGANVLTF. As DNA, the CDR3 is TGTGCCAGCAGCTTAGCGTGGGGGTCTGGGGCCAACGTCCTGACTTTC.

The chain combines TRBV6-6 with TRBJ1-5; 9 bases are a match to TRBD1. The germline gives CDR1 MNHNY, CDR2 SVGAGI (reference sequence). There are 14 residues in the CDR3. J gave up 5 bases and V 5 bases, and 4 bases lay outside the gene matches. CDR3: CASSPRTGDQPQHF. In DNA form, the CDR3 reads TGTGCCAGCAGTCCTCGGACAGGGGATCAGCCCCAGCATTTT.

Note on this clone: At the DNA level, this CDR3 is encoded by other sequences in the same sample as well. The chain combines TRBV27 with TRBJ2-5; D gene ambiguous. Looked up from germline, CDR1 is MNHEY and CDR2 is SMNVEV (reference sequence). Deletions cut 2 bases from V and 2 bases from J, with 9 bases between. The CDR3 is 14 amino acids. CDR3 sequence: CASSLVGSQETQYF. In DNA, the CDR3 is TGTGCCAGCAGTTTAGTAGGGTCTCAAGAGACCCAGTACTTC.